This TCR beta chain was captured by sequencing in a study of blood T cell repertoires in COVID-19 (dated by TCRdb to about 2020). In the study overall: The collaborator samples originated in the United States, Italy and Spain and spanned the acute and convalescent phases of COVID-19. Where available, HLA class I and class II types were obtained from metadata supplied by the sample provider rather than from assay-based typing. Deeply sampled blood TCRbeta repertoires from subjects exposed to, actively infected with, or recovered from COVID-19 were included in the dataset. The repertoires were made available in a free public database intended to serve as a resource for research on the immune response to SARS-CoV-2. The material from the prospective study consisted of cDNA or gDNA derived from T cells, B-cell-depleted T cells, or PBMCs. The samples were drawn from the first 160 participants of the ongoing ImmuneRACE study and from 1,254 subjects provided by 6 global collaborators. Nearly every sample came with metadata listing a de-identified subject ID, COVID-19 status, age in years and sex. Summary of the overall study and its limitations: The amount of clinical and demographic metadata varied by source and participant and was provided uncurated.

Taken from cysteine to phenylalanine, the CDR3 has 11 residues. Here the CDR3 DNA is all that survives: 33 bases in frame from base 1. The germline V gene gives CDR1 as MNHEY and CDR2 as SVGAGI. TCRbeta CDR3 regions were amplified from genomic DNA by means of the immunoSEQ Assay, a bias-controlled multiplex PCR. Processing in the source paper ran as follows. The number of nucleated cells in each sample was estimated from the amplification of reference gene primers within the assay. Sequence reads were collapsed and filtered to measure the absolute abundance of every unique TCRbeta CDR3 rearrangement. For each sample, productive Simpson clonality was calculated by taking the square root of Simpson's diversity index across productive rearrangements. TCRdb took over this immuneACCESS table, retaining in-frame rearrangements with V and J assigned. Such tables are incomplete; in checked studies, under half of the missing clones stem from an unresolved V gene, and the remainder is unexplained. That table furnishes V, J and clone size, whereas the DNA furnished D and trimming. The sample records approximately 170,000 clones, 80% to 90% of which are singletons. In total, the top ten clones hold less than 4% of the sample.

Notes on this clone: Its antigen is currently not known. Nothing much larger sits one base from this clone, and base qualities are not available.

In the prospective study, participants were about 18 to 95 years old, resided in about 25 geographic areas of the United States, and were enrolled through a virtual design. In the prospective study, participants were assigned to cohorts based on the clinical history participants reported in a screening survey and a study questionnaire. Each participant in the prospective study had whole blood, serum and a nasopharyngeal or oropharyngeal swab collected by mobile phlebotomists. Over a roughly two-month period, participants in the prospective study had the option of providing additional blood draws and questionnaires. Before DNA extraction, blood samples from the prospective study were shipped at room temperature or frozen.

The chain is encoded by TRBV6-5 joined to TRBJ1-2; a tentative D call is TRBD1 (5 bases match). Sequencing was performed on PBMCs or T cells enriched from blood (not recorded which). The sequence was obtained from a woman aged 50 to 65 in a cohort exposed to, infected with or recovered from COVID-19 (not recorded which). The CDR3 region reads CVSTGIYGYTF. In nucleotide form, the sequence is TGTGTCTCAACAGGAATCTATGGCTACACCTTC.